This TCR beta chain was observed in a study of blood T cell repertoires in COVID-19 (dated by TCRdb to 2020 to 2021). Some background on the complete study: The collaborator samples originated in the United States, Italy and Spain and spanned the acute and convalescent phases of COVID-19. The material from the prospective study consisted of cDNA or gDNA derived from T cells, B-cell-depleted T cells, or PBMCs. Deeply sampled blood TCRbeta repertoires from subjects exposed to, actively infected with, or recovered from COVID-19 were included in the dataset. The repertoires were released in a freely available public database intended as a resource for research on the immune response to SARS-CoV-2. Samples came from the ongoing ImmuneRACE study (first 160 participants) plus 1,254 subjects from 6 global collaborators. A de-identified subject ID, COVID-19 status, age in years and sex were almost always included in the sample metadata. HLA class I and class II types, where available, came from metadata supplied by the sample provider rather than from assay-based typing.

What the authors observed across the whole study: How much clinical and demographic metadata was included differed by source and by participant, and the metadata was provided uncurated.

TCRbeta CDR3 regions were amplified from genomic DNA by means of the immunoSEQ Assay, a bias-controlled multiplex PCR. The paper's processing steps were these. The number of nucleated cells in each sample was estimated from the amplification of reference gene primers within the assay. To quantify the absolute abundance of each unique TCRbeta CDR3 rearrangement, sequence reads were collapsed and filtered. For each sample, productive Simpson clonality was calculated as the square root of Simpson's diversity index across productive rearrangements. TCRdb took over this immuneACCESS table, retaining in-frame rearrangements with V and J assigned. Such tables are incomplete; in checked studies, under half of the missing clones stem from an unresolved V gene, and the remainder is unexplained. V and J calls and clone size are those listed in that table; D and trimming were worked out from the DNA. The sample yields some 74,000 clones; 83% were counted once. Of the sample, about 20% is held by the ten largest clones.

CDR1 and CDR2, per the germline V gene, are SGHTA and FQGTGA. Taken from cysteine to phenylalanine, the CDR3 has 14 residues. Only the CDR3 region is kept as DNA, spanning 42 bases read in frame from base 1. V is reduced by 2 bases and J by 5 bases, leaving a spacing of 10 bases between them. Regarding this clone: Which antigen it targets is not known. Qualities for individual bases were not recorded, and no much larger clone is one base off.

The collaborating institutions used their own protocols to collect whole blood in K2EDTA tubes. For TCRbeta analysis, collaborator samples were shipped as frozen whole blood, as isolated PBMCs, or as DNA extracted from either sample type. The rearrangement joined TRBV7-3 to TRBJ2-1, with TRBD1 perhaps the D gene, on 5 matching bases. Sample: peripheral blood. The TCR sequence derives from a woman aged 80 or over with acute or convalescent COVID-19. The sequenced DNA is TGTGCCAGCAGCTTAGGGCAGGGTCACAATGAGCAGTTCTTC. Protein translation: CASSLGQGHNEQFF. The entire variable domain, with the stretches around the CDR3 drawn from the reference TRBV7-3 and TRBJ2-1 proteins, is GAGVSQTPSNKVTEKGKYVELRCDPISGHTALYWYRQSLGQGPEFLIYFQGTGAADDSGLPNDRFFAVRPEGSVSTLKIQRTERGDSAVYLCASSLGQGHNEQFFGPGTRLTVL.